This T cell receptor beta chain was found in a study of OX40 agonist ivuxolimab in advanced cancers. Study-level background: Ivuxolimab, an agonist antibody against OX40 (CD134), was given to patients.

Study-level results: On average, a greater number of expanded clones characterised CD8+ T cells relative to CD4+. At doses 0.1 to 3.0 mg/kg, CD4+ and CD8+ clones expanded.

Clones were sequenced by immunoSEQ multiplex PCR, and TCRdb holds only the in-frame ones, with some missing. The data contain some 60,000 clones, about 88% of them singletons. In regard to this clone: Its target is unknown.

Researchers took blood at baseline, on cycle 4 day 1, and on cycle 7 day 1. The TCR sequence derives from an adult with an advanced solid tumor such as melanoma, head and neck, liver or kidney cancer. This material consisted of CD4+ or CD8+ T cells sorted from blood, taken in a trial of the OX40 agonist ivuxolimab.

The CDR3 is CASTLGSITDTQYF. The CDR3 DNA is TGCGCCAGCACCCTAGGGTCTATCACAGATACGCAGTATTTT. The chain recombines TRBV5-1 with TRBJ2-3; D is uncertain. V gave up 6 bases and J gave up 2 bases, with 13 bases separating them. CDR1 SGHRS and CDR2 YFSETQ come from the germline V gene. The CDR3 contains 14 residues.